This TCR beta chain was sequenced during a study of CD8+CD57+ T cells in acquired aplastic anemia. Overall study context: Quantities of DNA derived from sorted CD4+ and CD8+ cells averaged 3.2 ug.

Study results and limitations: Overlap between patients and controls comprised some 31 CD8+ CDR3 sequences.

Genomic DNA constituted the template upon which TCR beta VDJ and CDR3 profiling was performed. TCRdb re-called the reads with MiXCR, one entry per CDR3 protein. The sample has hundreds of thousands of distinct CDR3 sequences, approximately 70% seen once; the top ten hold approximately 3.8%. The table lists this clonotype with a few counts. Its specificity is not known. The sequence was collected from a human donor in good health, serving as a control. Sample: sorted CD4+, CD8+, or CD8+CD57+ T cells (not recorded which) from PBMCs.

DNA of the CDR3: TGTGCCAGCACCCTACCGGGTCTCGACGAGCAGTACTTCACCTTC. This encodes CASTLPGLDEQYFTF. V is TRBV7-2 and J is TRBJ1-2; D gene uncertain. The CDR3 spans 15 residues. The germline V gene has CDR1 SGHTA and CDR2 FQGNSA. V lost 7 bases, J lost 13 bases, and 28 bases lay in between.